These 16 T cell receptor beta chains originate from one sample sequenced in a study of T cells in Graves' hyperthyroidism and ophthalmopathy. Amplified regions were TCR beta CDR3 sequences from RNA transcripts. During a first-round RT-PCR of the TCR CDR3, the HTBI primer set was used. TCRdb ran MiXCR on the multiplex PCR reads and lists one entry per CDR3 protein. The sample contains approximately 590,000 distinct CDR3 sequences, more than 15% of which appear only once. The sample was blood. The origin of the receptors is a woman in her twenties or thirties with Graves' hyperthyroidism.

This clonotype was picked up a small number of times. This chain uses TRBV6-1 with TRBJ1-6; D may be TRBD1 (6 bases). The length of the CDR3 is 15 residues. Trimming stripped 7 bases from V and 6 bases from J, with 16 bases between. CDR1 is MNHNS, CDR2 SASEGT, per germline. In DNA form, the CDR3 reads TGTGCCAGCAAGTCCGGGGGGGGGCTTAATTCACCCCTCCACTTT. Its protein product is CASKSGGGLNSPLHF.

This clonotype was observed at least ten times. The rearrangement uses TRBV6-1 and TRBJ1-1, with a tentative D call TRBD1 (6 bases). This CDR3 has 12 amino acids. The V gene lost 5 bases and the J gene lost 8 bases, with 12 bases spanning the gap. The germline V gene encodes CDR1 MNHNS and CDR2 SASEGT. DNA for the CDR3: TGTGCCAGCAGTTTCCGGGGGCCCGAAGCTTTCTTT. This codes for CASSFRGPEAFF.

A word on this clonotype: Given a much more abundant clone one base away, this may be a read error. Since no conserved phenylalanine or tryptophan closes the CDR3, a read error is the likely cause. The genes are TRBV12-3 or TRBV12-4 and TRBJ1-2; D may be TRBD1 (5 bases). The CDR3 is 13 amino acids. Trimming stripped 5 bases from V and 5 bases from J, with 12 bases between. The CDR3 loop is CASSQDRFYGYTL. CDR3 DNA sequence: TGTGCCAGCAGTCAAGACAGATTTTATGGCTACACCCTC.

Concerning this clonotype itself: A much larger clone is a single base away; this may be a read error. J is TRBJ2-5 and V is TRBV30; D gene ambiguous. Germline V gene lookup returns CDR1 GTSNPN and CDR2 SVGIG (reference sequence). CDR3 size: 12 residues. CDR3 loop: CAWEAPREAQYF. CDR3 nucleotide sequence: TGTGCCTGGGAGGCCCCGCGAGAGGCCCAGTACTTC.

This clonotype was counted many times. V gene TRBV2 combines with J gene TRBJ2-4; D remains ambiguous. Between the trimmed V and J ends, which lost 2 bases and 3 bases, there was a span of 8 bases. The germline V gene has CDR1 SNHLY and CDR2 FYNNEI. There are 14 residues in the CDR3. The DNA for the CDR3 is TGTGCCAGCAGTGAAAACCGCAGCAAAAACATTCAGTACTTC. Amino acids: CASSENRSKNIQYF.

The table lists this clonotype with many counts. This chain links TRBV12-5 with TRBJ2-3; 9 bases agree with TRBD1. The CDR3 has 15 amino acids. The germline gives CDR1 LGHNT, CDR2 FRNRAP. With V trimmed by 4 bases and J by 3 bases, 5 bases remained unmatched. The CDR3 DNA follows: TGTGCTAGTGGTTCAGGGACAGGGATGACAGATACGCAGTATTTT. Protein sequence: CASGSGTGMTDTQYF.

Comment on this clonotype: Being one base from a much bigger clone, this may be a read error. This rearrangement joins TRBV3-1 to TRBJ2-1; D is perhaps TRBD2 (6 bases). CDR1 is LGHDT, CDR2 YNNKEL, per germline (reference sequence). V gave up 0 bases and J gave up 6 bases, with 15 bases separating them. The CDR3 has 16 amino acids. The CDR3 here is CASSQDPAGRCNEQFF. CDR3 sequence (DNA): TGTGCCAGCAGCCAAGATCCAGCGGGCCGATGCAATGAGCAGTTCTTC.

This clonotype was detected many times. The chain is built from TRBV2 and TRBJ2-6, with D unclear. Trimming pared 6 bases from V and 3 bases from J, leaving 9 bases between. The CDR3 is 14 amino acids. Per the germline V gene, CDR1 is SNHLY and CDR2 is FYNNEI. The CDR3 DNA sequence: TGTGCCAGCAGAGACGCACTTGGGGCCAACGTCCTGACTTTC. Its protein is CASRDALGANVLTF. Full variable domain (missing parts from reference TRBV2 and TRBJ2-6): EPEVTQTPSHQVTQMGQEVILRCVPISNHLYFYWYRQILGQKVEFLVSFYNNEISEKSEIFDDQFSVERPDGSNFTLKIRSTKLEDSAMYFCASRDALGANVLTFGAGSRLTVL.

The V call is TRBV30, the J call TRBJ2-7; unclear D gene. The length of the CDR3 is 13 residues. V lost 2 bases and J lost 2, with 10 bases in between. In germline, CDR1 is GTSNPN, CDR2 SVGIG (reference sequence). CDR3 protein: CAWSSQVTYEQYF. The CDR3 nucleotides read TGTGCCTGGAGTAGCCAGGTTACCTACGAGCAGTACTTC.

The V gene is TRBV11-3, the J gene TRBJ2-2; possible D gene TRBD2, 5 bases. The CDR3 consists of 15 residues. Germline CDR1 is SGHNT and CDR2 is YENEEA. V shed 4 bases and J shed 7 bases, with 16 bases lying between them. CDR3 in amino acids: CASSSREAGHGELFF. CDR3 sequence (DNA): TGTGCCAGCAGCTCCCGGGAAGCTGGGCACGGGGAGCTGTTTTTT. The full variable domain, completed using reference TRBV11-3 and TRBJ2-2, is EAGVVQSPRYKIIEKKQPVAFWCNPISGHNTLYWYLQNLGQGPELLIRYENEEAVDDSQLPKDRFSAERLKGVDSTLKIQPAELGDSAVYLCASSSREAGHGELFFGEGSRLTVL.

On this clonotype: Being one base from a much bigger clone, this may be a read error. No conserved phenylalanine or tryptophan is present at the end of the CDR3, so a read error is the likely explanation. V and J are TRBV7-9 and TRBJ2-3; a weak D match, TRBD2 (5 bases). Deletions cut 0 bases from V and 0 bases from J, with 10 bases between. This CDR3 contains 16 residues. Germline V gene lookup returns CDR1 SEHNR and CDR2 FQNEAQ (reference sequence). The CDR3 loop is CASSLAERLSTDTQYL. CDR3 nucleotides: TGTGCCAGCAGCTTAGCCGAGCGGTTAAGCACAGATACGCAGTATCTT.

This clonotype came up many times. The chain couples TRBV7-9 to TRBJ2-7; 7 bases match TRBD1. This CDR3 is built from 14 residues. Germline assignment: CDR1 SEHNR and CDR2 FQNEAQ (reference sequence). Trimming removed 4 bases from V and 3 bases from J; junction bases left unmatched: 6. The CDR3 here is CASSSPGQHYEQYF. The DNA of the CDR3 is TGTGCCAGCAGCTCTCCGGGACAGCACTACGAGCAGTACTTC.

This clonotype was detected a few times. The chain joins TRBV12-5 to TRBJ2-7; 12 bases are a match to TRBD2. Germline loops: CDR1 LGHNT, CDR2 FRNRAP. CDR3 length: 18 amino acids. J was trimmed by 2 bases and V by 2 bases; bases with no gene match: 10. The CDR3 loop reads CASGLTRVRTSGTYEQYF. CDR3 nucleotide sequence: TGTGCTAGTGGTTTGACCCGCGTTAGGACTAGCGGGACCTACGAGCAGTACTTC.

This clonotype was detected a few times. This chain links TRBV6-1 with TRBJ2-2; TRBD2 matches 11 bases. With 4 bases clipped from V and 4 bases from J, the junction kept 11 bases outside the gene matches. Per germline, CDR1 MNHNS and CDR2 SASEGT. CDR3 size: 18 residues. The DNA for the CDR3 is TGTGCCAGCAGTGCGACTAGCGGGATGATCCGGGGCACCGGGGAGCTGTTTTTT. Translating it yields CASSATSGMIRGTGELFF.

Ten or more counts support this clonotype. The chain employs TRBV11-2 and TRBJ2-1; 12 nucleotides align to TRBD2. The V segment lost 5 bases and the J segment 7 bases; nucleotides outside the gene matches: 6. The germline V gene encodes CDR1 SGHAT and CDR2 FQNNGV. The CDR3 is 15 residues long. The CDR3: CASSLRTSGINEQFF. CDR3 in DNA: TGTGCCAGCAGCCTCAGGACTAGCGGGATAAATGAGCAGTTCTTC.

This clonotype was seen ten or more times. The V and J genes are TRBV7-2 and TRBJ2-7, with D tentatively TRBD1 (6 bases). Trimming took off 4 bases at V and 3 bases at J, with 16 bases between the two ends. The CDR3 loop spans 15 amino acids. CDR1 SGHTA and CDR2 FQGNSA come from the germline V gene. The CDR3 is CASSSRQVTIYEQYF. The CDR3 nucleotides are TGTGCCAGCAGCTCGCGACAGGTGACCATCTACGAGCAGTACTTC.